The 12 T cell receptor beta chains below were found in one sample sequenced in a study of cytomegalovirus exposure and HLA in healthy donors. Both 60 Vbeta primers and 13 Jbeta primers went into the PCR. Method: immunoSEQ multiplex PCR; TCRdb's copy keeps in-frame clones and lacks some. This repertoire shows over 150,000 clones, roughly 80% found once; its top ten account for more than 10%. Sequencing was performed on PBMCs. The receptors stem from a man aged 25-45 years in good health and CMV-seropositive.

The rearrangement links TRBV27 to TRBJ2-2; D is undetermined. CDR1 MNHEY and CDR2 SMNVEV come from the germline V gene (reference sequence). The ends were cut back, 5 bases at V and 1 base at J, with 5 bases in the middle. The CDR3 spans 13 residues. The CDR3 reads CASSRLNTGELFF. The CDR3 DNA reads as TGTGCCAGCAGTAGACTGAACACCGGGGAGCTGTTTTTT.

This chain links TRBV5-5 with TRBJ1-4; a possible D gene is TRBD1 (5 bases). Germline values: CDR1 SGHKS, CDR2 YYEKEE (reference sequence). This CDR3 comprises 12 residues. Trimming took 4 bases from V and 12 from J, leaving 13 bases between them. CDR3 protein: CASSGPREELFF. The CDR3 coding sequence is TGTGCCAGCAGCGGACCCAGGGAGGAACTGTTTTTT.

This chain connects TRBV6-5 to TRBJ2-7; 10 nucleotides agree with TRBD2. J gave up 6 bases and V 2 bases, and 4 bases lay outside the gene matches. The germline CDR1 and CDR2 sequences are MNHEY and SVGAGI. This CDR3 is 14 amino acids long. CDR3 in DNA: TGTGCCAGCAGTTACAAGGCTAGCGGGGGCGAGCAGTACTTC. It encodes CASSYKASGGEQYF.

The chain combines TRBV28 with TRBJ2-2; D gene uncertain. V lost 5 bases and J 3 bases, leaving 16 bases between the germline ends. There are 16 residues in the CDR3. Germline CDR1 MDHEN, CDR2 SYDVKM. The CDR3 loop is CASSPLTGTYTGELFF. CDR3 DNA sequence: TGTGCCAGCAGTCCATTGACTGGAACGTACACCGGGGAGCTGTTTTTT.

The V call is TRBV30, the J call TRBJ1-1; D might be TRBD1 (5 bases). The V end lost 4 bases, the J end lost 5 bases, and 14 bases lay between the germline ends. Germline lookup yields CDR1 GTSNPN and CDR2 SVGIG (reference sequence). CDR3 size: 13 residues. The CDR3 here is CAWTGKVRTEAFF. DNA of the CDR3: TGTGCCTGGACAGGGAAGGTTCGTACTGAAGCTTTCTTT.

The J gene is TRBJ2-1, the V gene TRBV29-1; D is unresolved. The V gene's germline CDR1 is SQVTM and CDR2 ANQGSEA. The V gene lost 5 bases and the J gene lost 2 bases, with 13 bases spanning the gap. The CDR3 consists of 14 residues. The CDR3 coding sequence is TGCAGCGTTCGCGCGTCCTTCGCCTACAATGAGCAGTTCTTC. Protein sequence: CSVRASFAYNEQFF.

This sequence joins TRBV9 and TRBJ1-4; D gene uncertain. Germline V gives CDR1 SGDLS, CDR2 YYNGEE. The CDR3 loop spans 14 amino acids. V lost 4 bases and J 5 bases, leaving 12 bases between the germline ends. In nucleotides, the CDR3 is TGTGCCAGCAGCCTTATTCCGGGGAATGAAAAACTGTTTTTT. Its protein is CASSLIPGNEKLFF.

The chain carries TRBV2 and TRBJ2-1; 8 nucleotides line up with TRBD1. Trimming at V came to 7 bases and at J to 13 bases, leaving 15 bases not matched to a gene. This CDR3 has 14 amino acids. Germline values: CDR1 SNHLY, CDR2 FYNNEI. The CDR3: CASIDRGLGAAQFF. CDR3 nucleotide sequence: TGTGCCAGCATAGACAGGGGTTTGGGGGCGGCCCAGTTCTTC.

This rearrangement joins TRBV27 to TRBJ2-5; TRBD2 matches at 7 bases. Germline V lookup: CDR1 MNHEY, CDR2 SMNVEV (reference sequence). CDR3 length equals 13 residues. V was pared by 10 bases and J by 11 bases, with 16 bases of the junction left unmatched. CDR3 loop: CAIRPVAGGEQYF. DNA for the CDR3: TGTGCCATCCGCCCGGTAGCGGGTGGGGAGCAGTACTTC.

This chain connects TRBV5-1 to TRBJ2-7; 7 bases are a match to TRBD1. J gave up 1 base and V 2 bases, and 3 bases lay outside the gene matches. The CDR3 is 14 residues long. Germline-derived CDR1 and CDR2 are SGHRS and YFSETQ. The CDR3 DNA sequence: TGCGCCAGCAGCTTCTGGGACAGATCCTACGAGCAGTACTTC. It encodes CASSFWDRSYEQYF.

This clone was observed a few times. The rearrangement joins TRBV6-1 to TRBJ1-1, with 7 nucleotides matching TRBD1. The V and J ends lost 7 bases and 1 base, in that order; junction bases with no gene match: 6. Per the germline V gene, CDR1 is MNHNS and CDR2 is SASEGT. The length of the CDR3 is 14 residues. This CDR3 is CASMRQGRNTEAFF. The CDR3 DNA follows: TGTGCCAGCATGCGACAGGGACGGAACACTGAAGCTTTCTTT.

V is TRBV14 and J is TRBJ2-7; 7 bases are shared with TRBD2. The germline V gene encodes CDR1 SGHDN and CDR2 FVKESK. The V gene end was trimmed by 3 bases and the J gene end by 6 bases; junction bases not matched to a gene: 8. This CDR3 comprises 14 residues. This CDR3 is CASSQYREDSEQYF. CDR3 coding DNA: TGTGCCAGCAGCCAGTACCGGGAGGACTCCGAGCAGTACTTC.